This T cell receptor (beta chain) was identified during a study of early T cells in non-severe SARS-CoV-2 infection. TCRdb independently ran MiXCR on the 5' RACE reads; one entry per CDR3 protein. Of approximately 89,000 distinct CDR3 sequences in the sample, more than 13% were seen once. In this sample, this clonotype turned up a few times. Trimming left V 3 bases short and J 8 bases short, with 23 bases between. CDR1 is GTSNPN and CDR2 is SVGIG in the germline V gene (reference sequence). This CDR3 is built from 16 residues. The chain joins TRBV30 to TRBJ1-3, with unresolved D. Source material: whole blood. The TCR originated in an adult who was a healthcare worker with PCR-confirmed SARS-CoV-2 infection or an uninfected control (not recorded which). The CDR3 nucleotides are TGTGCCTGGAGCGCCCCTGACGCTGCGACTGGGGACACCATATATTTT. Its protein product is CAWSAPDAATGDTIYF.